The 13 T cell receptor beta chains presented below share a single source sample, sequenced in a study of blood T cell repertoires in COVID-19. Assay: immunoSEQ multiplex PCR; the TCRdb copy retains only in-frame clones and omits some. The sample lists 150,000 to 200,000 clones, around 90% seen once, with more than 8.5% in the top ten. The sample consisted of PBMCs or T cells enriched from blood (not recorded which). These receptors came from a woman younger than 35 who had recovered from COVID-19.

The rearrangement uses TRBV7-8 and TRBJ2-2, with D perhaps TRBD2 (6 bases). This CDR3 region has 16 residues. Per germline, CDR1 SGHVS and CDR2 FQNEAQ. Trimming took 4 bases from V and 0 from J, leaving 12 bases between them. CDR3 residues: CASSSLWTTNTGELFF. For the CDR3, the DNA is TGTGCCAGCAGCTCCCTGTGGACTACGAACACCGGGGAGCTGTTTTTT. Full variable domain (remainder filled in from reference TRBV7-8 and TRBJ2-2): GAGVSQSPRYKVAKRGQDVALRCDPISGHVSLFWYQQALGQGPEFLTYFQNEAQLDKSGLPSDRFFAERPEGSVSTLKIQRTQQEDSAVYLCASSSLWTTNTGELFFGEGSRLTVL.

The V call is TRBV11-2, the J call TRBJ2-1; the D gene is possibly TRBD1 (6 bases). This CDR3 contains 14 residues. Germline V gene lookup returns CDR1 SGHAT and CDR2 FQNNGV. V was pared by 1 base and J by 3 bases, with 7 bases between. CDR3 residues: CASSLGTVYNEQFF. CDR3 DNA: TGTGCCAGCAGCTTAGGGACAGTCTACAATGAGCAGTTCTTC.

V usage is TRBV10-1 and J usage is TRBJ2-3; D uncertain. Germline CDR1 WNHNN, CDR2 SYGVQD (reference sequence). V was cut by 6 bases and J by 3 bases, with 16 bases left in between. This CDR3 has 15 amino acids. Written as DNA, the CDR3 is TGCGCCAGCAGCCCCCGGGTCGGAGTTACAGATACGCAGTATTTT. This encodes CASSPRVGVTDTQYF.

This chain connects TRBV6-5 to TRBJ2-1; D possibly corresponds to TRBD2 (5 bases). The V end lost 1 base, the J end lost 0 bases, and 7 bases lay between the germline ends. The CDR3 sequence is 15 residues long. Germline V gene data show CDR1 as MNHEY and CDR2 as SVGAGI. The CDR3 protein is CASSYLRGSYNEQFF. CDR3 in DNA: TGTGCCAGCAGTTACTTACGGGGCTCCTACAATGAGCAGTTCTTC.

J is TRBJ1-5 and V is TRBV3-1 (or the pseudogene TRBV3-2); TRBD1 aligns across 10 bases. V lost 1 base, J lost 9 bases, and 9 bases stayed unmatched. The CDR3 totals 16 residues. Germline CDR1 is LGHDT and CDR2 is YNNKEL (reference sequence). The CDR3 region is CASSQAFGQGVRPQHF. CDR3 DNA: TGTGCCAGCAGCCAAGCGTTCGGACAGGGGGTGAGGCCCCAGCATTTT.

The chain combines TRBV13 with TRBJ1-4; the D gene is possibly TRBD1 (6 bases). Germline loops: CDR1 PRHDT, CDR2 FYEKMQ (reference sequence). The CDR3 sequence is 14 residues long. Trimming stripped 2 bases from V and 6 bases from J, with 10 bases between. The CDR3 DNA is TGTGCCAGCAGCTTACGCGGGGGCGATGAAAAACTGTTTTTT. This codes for CASSLRGGDEKLFF.

The chain joins TRBV25-1 to TRBJ1-2, with 7 bases matching TRBD1. This CDR3 comprises 12 residues. CDR1 and CDR2 from the germline V gene are MGHDK and SYGVNS. The ends lost 8 bases at V and 2 bases at J; junction bases unmatched: 2. The CDR3 protein is CASQTGNYGYTF. The CDR3 bases are TGTGCCAGCCAGACAGGGAACTATGGCTACACCTTC.

This chain connects TRBV5-1 to TRBJ2-6; D is undetermined. Germline V gene data show CDR1 as SGHRS and CDR2 as YFSETQ. With 5 bases removed from V and 3 bases from J, the gap between germline ends came to 21 bases. This CDR3 is built from 18 residues. In nucleotides, the CDR3 is TGCGCCAGCAGTAGAGGAGTGAGCCCCCAAGGTGGGGCCAACGTCCTGACTTTC. Its protein is CASSRGVSPQGGANVLTF.

The chain combines TRBV11-2 with TRBJ1-1; D uncertain. The V gene's germline CDR1 is SGHAT and CDR2 FQNNGV. Trimming took 5 bases from V and 1 from J, leaving 11 bases between them. The CDR3 loop spans 14 amino acids. CDR3 residues: CASSLSPPNTEAFF. CDR3 DNA: TGTGCCAGCAGCCTAAGCCCGCCGAACACTGAAGCTTTCTTT.

This rearrangement joins TRBV27 to TRBJ2-3; D unclear. The V gene lost 5 bases and the J gene lost 2 bases, with 5 bases spanning the gap. The CDR3 is 12 amino acids. Germline CDR1 reads MNHEY; CDR2 reads SMNVEV (reference sequence). CDR3 DNA sequence: TGTGCCAGCAGTCCCGTCACAGATACGCAGTATTTT. Protein: CASSPVTDTQYF.

CDR3 DNA: TGTGCCAGCAGTGAATTCAAGCGGGAGGGTGCAGATACGCAGTATTTT. The encoded protein is CASSEFKREGADTQYF. The J gene is TRBJ2-3, the V gene TRBV2, with 10 nucleotides matching TRBD2. The germline gives CDR1 SNHLY, CDR2 FYNNEI. The CDR3 consists of 16 residues. V lost 2 bases and J lost 4; bases outside the gene matches: 6. The full variable domain, with the rest looked up from reference TRBV2 and TRBJ2-3, is EPEVTQTPSHQVTQMGQEVILRCVPISNHLYFYWYRQILGQKVEFLVSFYNNEISEKSEIFDDQFSVERPDGSNFTLKIRSTKLEDSAMYFCASSEFKREGADTQYFGPGTRLTVL.

This rearrangement joins TRBV18 to TRBJ1-5, with D unclear. Germline CDR1 reads KGHSH; CDR2 reads LQKENI. Trimming removed 2 bases from V and 4 bases from J, with 6 bases in between. This CDR3 is built from 13 residues. CDR3 amino acids: CASSPEINQPQHF. The CDR3 nucleotides read TGTGCCAGCTCACCAGAGATTAATCAGCCCCAGCATTTT.

The chain employs TRBV7-6 and TRBJ2-5; D is perhaps TRBD2 (6 bases). Germline V gene data show CDR1 as SGHVS and CDR2 as FNYEAQ. Trimming left V 6 bases short and J 4 bases short, with 9 bases between. The CDR3 has 12 amino acids. CDR3 in amino acids: CASRGGVETQYF. CDR3 DNA sequence: TGTGCCAGCAGGGGGGGAGTAGAGACCCAGTACTTC.